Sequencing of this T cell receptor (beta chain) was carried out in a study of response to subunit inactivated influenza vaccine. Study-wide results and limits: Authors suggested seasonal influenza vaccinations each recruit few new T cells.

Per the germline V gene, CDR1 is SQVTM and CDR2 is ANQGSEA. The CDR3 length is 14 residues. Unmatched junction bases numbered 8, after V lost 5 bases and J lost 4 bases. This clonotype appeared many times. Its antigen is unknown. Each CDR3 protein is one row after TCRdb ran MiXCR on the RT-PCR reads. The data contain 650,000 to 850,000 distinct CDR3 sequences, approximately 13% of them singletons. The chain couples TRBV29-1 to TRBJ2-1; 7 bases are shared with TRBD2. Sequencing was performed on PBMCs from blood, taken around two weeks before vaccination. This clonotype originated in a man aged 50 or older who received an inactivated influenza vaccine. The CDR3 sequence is CSVRSGGVYNEQFF. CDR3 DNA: TGCAGCGTTAGGTCGGGAGGCGTTTACAATGAGCAGTTCTTC.